The present entry profiles one T cell receptor (beta chain) with its context. Its matching antigen is unknown. The germline V gene encodes CDR1 MNHEY and CDR2 SVGEGT. Unmatched junction bases numbered 13, after V lost 5 bases and J lost 3 bases. The CDR3 runs to 19 residues. MiXCR was run by TCRdb on the 5' RACE reads, yielding one entry per CDR3 protein. The data show 400,000 or so distinct CDR3 sequences, approximately 5.7% seen once. The data belong to a study of T cells after yellow fever vaccination. As for the study in general: Those fractions that held only low numbers of cells were prepared using the SMART-Seq v4 Ultra Low Input RNA kit. General study findings and limits: Most clones from primary vaccination were detected again post-booster (96% CD4, more than 85% CD8).

The rearrangement uses TRBV6-2 or TRBV6-3 and TRBJ2-1; 13 bases map to TRBD2. The clonotype was recovered from a man younger than 45 who received the YFV17D yellow fever vaccine. The sample consisted of PBMCs, taken 5 days after the yellow fever booster vaccination. The CDR3 protein is CASSTGLAGISFYYNEQFF. The CDR3 DNA reads TGTGCCAGCAGTACGGGACTAGCGGGAATTTCCTTCTACTACAATGAGCAGTTCTTC.